Following are 10 T cell receptor beta chains from one sample sequenced in a study of blood T cell repertoires in COVID-19. Only in-frame clones appear in the TCRdb table, and some are missing; sequencing was by immunoSEQ multiplex PCR. Of roughly 90,000 clones in the sample, about 85% were seen once. Sequenced material: peripheral blood. These TCRs come from a woman older than 75 with COVID-19, enrolled during active disease.

The V and J genes are TRBV29-1 and TRBJ2-7; 7 nucleotides align to TRBD2. Germline lookup yields CDR1 SQVTM and CDR2 ANQGSEA. This CDR3 is built from 13 residues. J lost 2 bases, V lost 5 bases, and 6 bases had no gene match. CDR3 nucleotide sequence: TGCAGCGTTCTTAGCGGGTTGGCCTACGAGCAGTACTTC. Amino acid sequence: CSVLSGLAYEQYF.

The chain is built from TRBV6-5 and TRBJ1-2; 8 nucleotides line up with TRBD1. J was trimmed by 7 bases and V by 6 bases; bases with no gene match: 10. This CDR3 comprises 14 residues. Germline CDR1 is MNHEY and CDR2 is SVGAGI. The CDR3 here is CASSLTGVPGGYTF. CDR3 sequence (DNA): TGTGCCAGCAGCTTGACAGGGGTCCCCGGTGGCTACACCTTC.

CDR3 protein: CASSEDGAGRETQYF. DNA for the CDR3: TGTGCCAGCAGTGAAGATGGGGCAGGGCGGGAGACCCAGTACTTC. The V call is TRBV25-1, the J call TRBJ2-5, with D possibly matching TRBD1 (5 bases). CDR1 and CDR2 from the germline V gene are MGHDK and SYGVNS. This CDR3 is 15 amino acids long. V lost 2 bases and J lost 5, with 15 bases in between.

Here the CDR3 DNA reads TGTGCCAGCGGAACCCGGACAGGGGCCTACGAGCAGTACTTC. Translated: CASGTRTGAYEQYF. The V gene is TRBV6-5, the J gene TRBJ2-7; 9 bases are a match to TRBD1. CDR1 MNHEY and CDR2 SVGAGI come from the germline V gene. CDR3 length: 14 amino acids. The V and J ends lost 8 bases and 2 bases, in that order; junction bases with no gene match: 7.

This clone was counted once. The rearrangement links TRBV5-6 to TRBJ2-5, with D possibly matching TRBD1 (6 bases). The germline V and J ends were trimmed by 5 bases and 2 bases, with 10 bases remaining between them. Looked up from germline, CDR1 is SGHDT and CDR2 is YYEEEE. CDR3 length: 13 amino acids. The CDR3 reads CASSLGQQETQYF. DNA for the CDR3: TGTGCCAGCAGTCTCGGACAGCAAGAGACCCAGTACTTC.

The rearrangement links TRBV6-5 to TRBJ2-1; D perhaps matches TRBD2 (6 bases). V was clipped by 6 bases and J by 5 bases, with 17 bases between them. The CDR3 totals 15 residues. Germline CDR1 reads MNHEY; CDR2 reads SVGAGI. Written as DNA, the CDR3 is TGTGCCAGCAGGGGTACGGGAGAATGGAACAATGAGCAGTTCTTC. Its translation is CASRGTGEWNNEQFF.

This chain connects TRBV24-1 to TRBJ2-1; possible D gene TRBD2, 5 bases. V was clipped by 5 bases and J by 8 bases, with 12 bases between them. Germline V gene data show CDR1 as KGHDR and CDR2 as SFDVKD. The CDR3 is 13 amino acids. CDR3: CATSARVEDEQFF. In DNA, the CDR3 is TGTGCCACCAGTGCTCGAGTGGAGGATGAGCAGTTCTTC.

This clone was seen a single time. CDR3 sequence: CASSPPYRKQGNQPQHF. In DNA form, the CDR3 reads TGCGCCAGCAGCCCCCCTTATCGAAAACAGGGCAATCAGCCCCAGCATTTT. The chain uses TRBV4-3 and TRBJ1-5, with TRBD1 as a possible D gene (5 bases). Germline V lookup: CDR1 LGHNA, CDR2 YSLEER. CDR3 length: 17 residues. Between the trimmed V and J ends, which lost 4 bases and 2 bases, there was a span of 18 bases.

This chain links TRBV11-2 with TRBJ2-1; the match to TRBD2 covers 14 bases. After removal of 5 bases from V and 9 bases from J, the junction contained 6 bases not matched to a gene. Germline CDR1 SGHAT, CDR2 FQNNGV. The CDR3 covers 15 residues. CDR3 loop: CASSQTSGRAGEQFF. The CDR3 region has the DNA TGTGCCAGCAGCCAGACTAGCGGGAGGGCCGGTGAGCAGTTCTTC.

V gene TRBV7-9 combines with J gene TRBJ2-3; 9 nucleotides align to TRBD2. V was clipped by 5 bases and J by 0 bases; unmatched bases: 9. The CDR3 loop spans 17 amino acids. Germline assignment: CDR1 SEHNR and CDR2 FQNEAQ (reference sequence). The CDR3: CASSLSPAGGSTDTQYF. In nucleotides, the CDR3 is TGTGCCAGCAGCCTCTCTCCGGCGGGAGGGAGCACAGATACGCAGTATTTT.